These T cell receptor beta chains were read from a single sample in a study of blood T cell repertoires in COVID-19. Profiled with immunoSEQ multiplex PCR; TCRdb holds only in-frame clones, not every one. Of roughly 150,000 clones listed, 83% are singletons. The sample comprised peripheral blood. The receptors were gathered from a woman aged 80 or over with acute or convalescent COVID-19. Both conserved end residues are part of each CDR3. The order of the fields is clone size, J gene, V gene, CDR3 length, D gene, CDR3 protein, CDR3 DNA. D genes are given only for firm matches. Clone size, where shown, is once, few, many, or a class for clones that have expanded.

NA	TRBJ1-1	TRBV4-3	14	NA	CASSQGSQATEAFF	TGCGCCAGCAGCCAAGGCTCACAGGCCACTGAAGCTTTCTTT
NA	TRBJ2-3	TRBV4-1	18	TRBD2	CASSQGRGRGGAADTQYF	TGCGCCAGCAGCCAAGGACGTGGACGCGGGGGGGCAGCAGATACGCAGTATTTT
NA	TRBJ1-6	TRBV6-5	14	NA	CASSFIRGNSPLHF	TGTGCCAGCAGTTTTATTCGGGGGAATTCACCCCTCCACTTT
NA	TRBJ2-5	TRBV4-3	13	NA	CASSQDIQETQYF	TGCGCCAGCAGCCAAGACATTCAAGAGACCCAGTACTTC
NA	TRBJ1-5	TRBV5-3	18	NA	CARSRPRKGPPINQPQHF	TGTGCCAGAAGTCGGCCCCGCAAGGGGCCTCCCATCAATCAGCCCCAGCATTTT
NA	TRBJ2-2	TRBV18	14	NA	CASSPGVETGELFF	TGTGCCAGCTCACCAGGAGTTGAGACCGGGGAGCTGTTTTTT
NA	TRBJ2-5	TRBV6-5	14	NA	CASSRGVGQETQYF	TGTGCCAGCAGCCGCGGGGTGGGTCAAGAGACCCAGTACTTC
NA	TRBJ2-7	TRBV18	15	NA	CASSPSGGTAYEQYF	TGTGCCAGCTCACCGAGCGGCGGAACGGCCTACGAGCAGTACTTC
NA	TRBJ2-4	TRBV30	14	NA	CACSRGGAKNIQYF	TGTGCCTGTAGTCGTGGGGGCGCGAAAAACATTCAGTACTTC
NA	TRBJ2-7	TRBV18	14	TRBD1	CASSLSDRVSEQYF	TGTGCCAGCTCACTATCGGACAGGGTTTCCGAGCAGTACTTC
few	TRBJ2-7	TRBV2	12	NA	CASSISVYEQYF	TGTGCCAGCAGTATCAGCGTTTACGAGCAGTACTTC
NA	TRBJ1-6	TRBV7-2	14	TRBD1	CASSLGGQNSPLHF	TGTGCCAGCAGCTTAGGGGGACAGAATTCACCCCTCCACTTT
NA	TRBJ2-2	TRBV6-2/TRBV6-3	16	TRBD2	CASSHLAGPSTGELFF	TGTGCCAGCAGTCACCTAGCGGGCCCGAGCACCGGGGAGCTGTTTTTT
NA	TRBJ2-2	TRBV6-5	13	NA	CASSFPGTGELFF	TGTGCCAGCAGTTTCCCAGGGACCGGGGAGCTGTTTTTT
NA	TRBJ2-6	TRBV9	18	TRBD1	CASSVAWDRVLGANVLTF	TGTGCCAGCAGCGTAGCCTGGGACAGGGTATTAGGGGCCAACGTCCTGACTTTC
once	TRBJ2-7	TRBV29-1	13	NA	CSVGEGSSGEQYF	TGCAGCGTTGGTGAGGGATCCTCCGGGGAGCAGTACTTC
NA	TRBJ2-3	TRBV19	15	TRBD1	CASSISQGEIDTQYF	TGTGCCAGTAGTATATCACAGGGGGAGATAGATACGCAGTATTTT
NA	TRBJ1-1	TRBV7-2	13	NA	CASSLASYQEAFF	TGTGCCAGCAGCTTAGCATCATACCAGGAAGCTTTCTTT
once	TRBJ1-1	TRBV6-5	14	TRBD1	CASSYTTGATEAFF	TGTGCCAGCAGTTACACAACAGGGGCCACTGAAGCTTTCTTT
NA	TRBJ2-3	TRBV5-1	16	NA	CASSHPPGNQADTQYF	TGCGCCAGCAGCCATCCCCCGGGAAATCAGGCAGATACGCAGTATTTT
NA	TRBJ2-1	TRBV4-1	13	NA	CASSPYLHNEQFF	TGCGCCAGCAGCCCCTACCTCCACAATGAGCAGTTCTTC
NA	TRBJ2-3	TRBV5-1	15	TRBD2	CASSLSSGYTDTQYF	TGCGCCAGCAGCTTGTCTAGCGGCTACACAGATACGCAGTATTTT